Below, one TCR beta chain is given with its context. In the study's own analysis: Researchers report that nucleated cell counts were estimated from reference gene primer amplification. Repertoires were generated with immunoSEQ multiplex PCR, while TCRdb's copy carries only in-frame clones and drops some. The V and J calls and the clone size are those of that table, but D and trimming were determined from the DNA. The profile covers 210,000 or so clones, with 88% appearing a single time and around 2.9% taken by the ten largest. This sample was taken from a study of blood T cell repertoires in COVID-19. Study overall: Material from acute and convalescent COVID-19 was sourced from the United States, Italy and Spain. The analysed material was cDNA or gDNA that came from T cells, B-cell-depleted T cells, or PBMCs.

Germline V CDR1 and CDR2: LNHDA, SQIVND (reference sequence). The V gene lost 3 bases and the J gene lost 2 bases, with 10 bases spanning the gap. The CDR3 spans 14 residues. The rearrangement links TRBV19 to TRBJ1-1; the D gene is possibly TRBD1 (5 bases). The sample comprised peripheral blood. The clonotype was recovered from a woman in her sixties or seventies with acute or convalescent COVID-19. The CDR3 is CASSITQGNTEAFF. Written as DNA, the CDR3 is TGTGCCAGTAGTATCACCCAGGGTAACACTGAAGCTTTCTTT.